The 10 T cell receptor beta chains below were found in one sample sequenced in a study of OX40 agonist ivuxolimab in advanced cancers. Assay: immunoSEQ multiplex PCR; the TCRdb copy retains only in-frame clones and omits some. The data show roughly 76,000 clones, about 82% seen once. The sequences come from CD4+ or CD8+ T cells sorted from blood, collected in a trial of the OX40 agonist ivuxolimab. These receptors were obtained from an adult with an advanced solid tumor such as melanoma, head and neck, liver or kidney cancer.

V gene TRBV5-1 combines with J gene TRBJ2-3, with TRBD2 matching 13 bases. Germline V lookup: CDR1 SGHRS, CDR2 YFSETQ. The CDR3 totals 17 residues. The V gene end was trimmed by 6 bases and the J gene end by 0 bases; junction bases not matched to a gene: 7. The CDR3 loop is CASTTGLAGYSTDTQYF. The CDR3 DNA reads TGCGCCAGCACCACGGGACTAGCGGGATACAGCACAGATACGCAGTATTTT.

The genes are TRBV7-2 and TRBJ2-3, with TRBD2 identical over 9 bases. The CDR3 spans 13 residues. Germline V gene sequence: CDR1 SGHTA, CDR2 FQGNSA. After removal of 4 bases from V and 7 bases from J, the junction contained 3 bases not matched to a gene. CDR3 coding DNA: TGTGCCAGCAGCTCGACTAGCGGATATACGCAGTATTTT. Its protein product is CASSSTSGYTQYF.

The chain combines TRBV6-6 with TRBJ1-6; TRBD1 is a possible D gene (5 bases). CDR3 length equals 15 residues. V was pared by 6 bases and J by 5 bases, with 14 bases between. Germline CDR1 and CDR2: MNHNY and SVGAGI (reference sequence). CDR3 sequence: CASSRRRGNNSPLHF. CDR3 sequence (DNA): TGTGCCAGCAGCCGTCGGAGGGGAAATAATTCACCCCTCCACTTT.

This clone was seen just once. The chain combines TRBV6-5 with TRBJ2-7, with 7 positions matching TRBD2. The V and J ends lost 7 bases and 9 bases, in that order; junction bases with no gene match: 9. CDR1 is MNHEY, CDR2 SVGAGI, per germline. CDR3 length: 12 residues. CDR3 sequence: CASTQPGEGQYF. CDR3 coding DNA: TGTGCCAGCACCCAACCCGGGGAGGGGCAGTACTTC.

The chain couples TRBV19 to TRBJ2-2, with 10 bases matching TRBD1. J was trimmed by 6 bases and V by 10 bases; bases with no gene match: 8. The V gene's germline CDR1 is LNHDA and CDR2 SQIVND (reference sequence). This CDR3 has 14 amino acids. The CDR3 DNA reads as TGTGCCACTATGAGAGGGACAGGGGCCGGGGAGCTGTTTTTT. It yields the protein CATMRGTGAGELFF.

This chain connects TRBV2 to TRBJ2-4; D uncertain. Germline-derived CDR1 and CDR2 are SNHLY and FYNNEI. The CDR3 length is 14 residues. The V end was cut by 7 bases, the J end by 0 bases, with 10 bases between. CDR3 protein: CASKGLVAKNIQYF. The CDR3 nucleotides read TGTGCCAGCAAGGGCCTTGTAGCCAAAAACATTCAGTACTTC.

The V gene is TRBV6-1, the J gene TRBJ1-5, with a tentative D call TRBD1 (6 bases). Germline V CDR1 and CDR2: MNHNS, SASEGT. The CDR3 has 16 amino acids. With 4 bases removed from V and 4 bases from J, the gap between germline ends came to 17 bases. CDR3 DNA: TGTGCCAGCAGTGTTTACCGGGACAAAGGAAATCAGCCCCAGCATTTT. Its protein is CASSVYRDKGNQPQHF.

This chain joins TRBV28 and TRBJ1-1; D gene ambiguous. Trimming took off 2 bases at V and 1 base at J, with 11 bases between the two ends. The CDR3 sequence is 15 residues long. CDR1 is MDHEN, CDR2 SYDVKM, per germline. CDR3 coding DNA: TGTGCCAGCAGTTTAGGCTTGGACGGGAACACTGAAGCTTTCTTT. It translates to CASSLGLDGNTEAFF.

This chain connects TRBV28 to TRBJ2-7; no definite D call. The CDR3 has 14 residues. The ends were cut back, 6 bases at V and 2 bases at J, with 14 bases in the middle. Germline values: CDR1 MDHEN, CDR2 SYDVKM. The CDR3, as DNA: TGTGCCAGCAGCGATGAGACTTCCCCCTACGAGCAGTACTTC. Translated, it gives CASSDETSPYEQYF.

This clone showed up just once. The rearrangement uses TRBV7-6 and TRBJ2-7; weak D call: TRBD2 (5 bases). Germline V gene lookup returns CDR1 SGHVS and CDR2 FNYEAQ. The CDR3 contains 13 residues. Trimming cost V 2 bases and J 6 bases, with 11 bases left between them. For the CDR3, the DNA is TGTGCCAGCAGCTTAAACCCGGGAAGCGAGCAGTACTTC. It specifies CASSLNPGSEQYF.